This is a list of T cell receptor beta chains from one sample in a study of cytomegalovirus exposure and HLA in healthy donors. Produced via immunoSEQ multiplex PCR; TCRdb's table is partial and in-frame only. This table has about 93,000 clones, around 80% appearing once. Sequenced input: PBMCs. The source is a man aged 25 to 40 in good health and CMV-seronegative. CDR3s include the opening cysteine and the closing phenylalanine or tryptophan. D genes are given only for firm matches. A row's size may be missing; if present it is once, few, many or a size class.

D: NA; V: TRBV5-1; size: NA; length: 14; J: TRBJ2-1; DNA: TGCGCCAGCAGCTTGAATGCAGTTTCAAATGAGCAGTTCTTC; CDR3: CASSLNAVSNEQFF
D: NA; V: TRBV10-2; size: NA; length: 14; J: TRBJ1-2; DNA: TGCGCCAGCAGTGAGGGAAGAACTACCTATGGCTACACCTTC; CDR3: CASSEGRTTYGYTF
D: NA; V: TRBV6-1; size: few; length: 15; J: TRBJ1-2; DNA: TGTGCCAGCAGTGAAGGGGCAGGGTTGAACTATGGCTACACCTTC; CDR3: CASSEGAGLNYGYTF
D: TRBD2; V: TRBV7-2; size: NA; length: 15; J: TRBJ2-5; DNA: TGTGCCAGCAGCTCCCGGACTAGCGGGCAAGAGACCCAGTACTTC; CDR3: CASSSRTSGQETQYF
D: NA; V: TRBV13; size: NA; length: 12; J: TRBJ1-5; DNA: TGTGCCAGCAGCTTAGGCGGTCAGCCCCAGCATTTT; CDR3: CASSLGGQPQHF
D: NA; V: TRBV6-1; size: NA; length: 15; J: TRBJ1-1; DNA: TGTGCCAGCAGTACCCCGGGGGGGTCGAACACTGAAGCTTTCTTT; CDR3: CASSTPGGSNTEAFF
D: TRBD1; V: TRBV27; size: NA; length: 14; J: TRBJ1-3; DNA: TGTGCCAGCAGGCCCCAGGGGGCTGGAAACACCATATATTTT; CDR3: CASRPQGAGNTIYF
D: TRBD1; V: TRBV11-3; size: NA; length: 14; J: TRBJ2-5; DNA: TGTGCCAGCAGCAAAGGGACAGCCCAAGAGACCCAGTACTTC; CDR3: CASSKGTAQETQYF
D: NA; V: TRBV5-1; size: NA; length: 14; J: TRBJ1-1; DNA: TGCGCCACGAGGGGAGGCCTCATGAACACTGAAGCTTTCTTT; CDR3: CATRGGLMNTEAFF
D: TRBD1; V: TRBV6-5; size: NA; length: 15; J: TRBJ2-7; DNA: TGTGCCAGCAGTTACTCCTCAGGGGGAACCTACGAGCAGTACTTC; CDR3: CASSYSSGGTYEQYF
D: NA; V: TRBV28; size: NA; length: 15; J: TRBJ1-1; DNA: TGTGCCAGCACAGGACCGGGACTTTTGAACACTGAAGCTTTCTTT; CDR3: CASTGPGLLNTEAFF
D: TRBD1; V: TRBV4-3; size: NA; length: 14; J: TRBJ1-1; DNA: TGCGCCAGCAGCCAGGGGACAGGTGCCATTGAAGCTTTCTTT; CDR3: CASSQGTGAIEAFF
D: TRBD1; V: TRBV7-6; size: NA; length: 18; J: TRBJ1-2; DNA: TGTGCCAGCAGCTTAGCCCCGGGACAGGGGGCCCTTAACTATGGCTACACCTTC; CDR3: CASSLAPGQGALNYGYTF
D: NA; V: TRBV19; size: NA; length: 15; J: TRBJ1-2; DNA: TGTGCCAGTAGTATAGAAAGGGCCGGGGACTATGGCTACACCTTC; CDR3: CASSIERAGDYGYTF
D: TRBD1; V: TRBV7-9; size: NA; length: 15; J: TRBJ1-5; DNA: TGTGCCAGCAGCTCGGACAGGCTTGGGAATCAGCCCCAGCATTTT; CDR3: CASSSDRLGNQPQHF
D: NA; V: TRBV4-2; size: NA; length: 15; J: TRBJ1-2; DNA: TGTGCCAGCAGCCAAGACGGCGGTTTCAACTATGGCTACACCTTC; CDR3: CASSQDGGFNYGYTF
D: NA; V: TRBV2; size: NA; length: 19; J: TRBJ2-5; DNA: TGTGCCAGCAGTGAAGGCGTGGCAGGGGTTTCATTGACTTCGGAGACCCAGTACTTC; CDR3: CASSEGVAGVSLTSETQYF
D: NA; V: TRBV6-5; size: NA; length: 13; J: TRBJ2-3; DNA: TGTGCCAGCACCGAAGACACCACAGATACGCAGTATTTT; CDR3: CASTEDTTDTQYF
D: TRBD1; V: TRBV19; size: few; length: 13; J: TRBJ2-7; DNA: TGTGCCAGTAGTAGGACAGGGCTAAGAGAGCAGTACTTC; CDR3: CASSRTGLREQYF
D: NA; V: TRBV7-2; size: once; length: 16; J: TRBJ1-4; DNA: TGTGCCAGCAGCTCTCAGGGTGGGCCAACTAATGAAAAACTGTTTTTT; CDR3: CASSSQGGPTNEKLFF
D: TRBD1; V: TRBV7-2; size: NA; length: 13; J: TRBJ1-1; DNA: TGTGCCAGCAGCAACAGGGGGCGGACTGAAGCTTTCTTT; CDR3: CASSNRGRTEAFF
D: NA; V: TRBV11-2; size: NA; length: 16; J: TRBJ1-3; DNA: TGTGCCAGCAGCTACGGACAGACCGTCTCTGGAAACACCATATATTTT; CDR3: CASSYGQTVSGNTIYF
D: NA; V: TRBV11-2; size: NA; length: 15; J: TRBJ2-5; DNA: TGTGCCAGCAGCCGTATGGGGGGGCGAATAGAGACCCAGTACTTC; CDR3: CASSRMGGRIETQYF
D: TRBD2; V: TRBV7-3; size: NA; length: 15; J: TRBJ2-2; DNA: TGTGCCAGCAGCTCTGGACTAGCGGGCACCGGGGAGCTGTTTTTT; CDR3: CASSSGLAGTGELFF
D: NA; V: TRBV19; size: NA; length: 12; J: TRBJ2-3; DNA: TGTGCCAGTAGGGAGACTAGAGATACGCAGTATTTT; CDR3: CASRETRDTQYF
D: NA; V: TRBV9; size: few; length: 14; J: TRBJ1-1; DNA: TGTGCCAGCAGCATAGGACAATCGAACACTGAAGCTTTCTTT; CDR3: CASSIGQSNTEAFF
D: NA; V: TRBV11-3; size: NA; length: 17; J: TRBJ1-1; DNA: TGTGCCAGCAGCTTAGATATCGGAGAGATTTTGAACACTGAAGCTTTCTTT; CDR3: CASSLDIGEILNTEAFF
D: NA; V: TRBV13; size: NA; length: 12; J: TRBJ2-5; DNA: TGTGCCAGCAGCTGGGAGTTAGAGACCCAGTACTTC; CDR3: CASSWELETQYF
D: NA; V: TRBV5-8; size: NA; length: 13; J: TRBJ1-1; DNA: TGTGCCAGCAGCTGGCAGGGATACACTGAAGCTTTCTTT; CDR3: CASSWQGYTEAFF
D: TRBD2; V: TRBV5-1; size: NA; length: 16; J: TRBJ2-1; DNA: TGCGCCAGCAGCTTGTGGGGCCGCGGGGGGGATGGTGAGCAGTTCTTC; CDR3: CASSLWGRGGDGEQFF
D: NA; V: TRBV25-1; size: NA; length: 15; J: TRBJ1-1; DNA: TGTGCCAGCAGTGAATCGGGACTATCGAACACTGAAGCTTTCTTT; CDR3: CASSESGLSNTEAFF
D: TRBD1; V: TRBV6-5; size: NA; length: 13; J: TRBJ1-2; DNA: TGTGCCAGCAGTTACACCACAGGGGATGGCTACACCTTC; CDR3: CASSYTTGDGYTF
D: NA; V: TRBV6-1; size: NA; length: 13; J: TRBJ1-5; DNA: TGTGCCAGCGAACTGACAGAGAATCAGCCCCAGCATTTT; CDR3: CASELTENQPQHF
D: TRBD2; V: TRBV5-4; size: NA; length: 15; J: TRBJ2-5; DNA: TGTGCCAGCAGCTCTCTAGCGGGAGCGAAAGAGACCCAGTACTTC; CDR3: CASSSLAGAKETQYF
D: TRBD1; V: TRBV28; size: NA; length: 14; J: TRBJ1-2; DNA: TGTGCCAGCTGTGCCGGGACAGGGGGCTATGGCTACACCTTC; CDR3: CASCAGTGGYGYTF
D: NA; V: TRBV20-1; size: NA; length: 11; J: TRBJ1-2; DNA: TGCAGTGGACAGGTCGACTATGGCTACACCTTC; CDR3: CSGQVDYGYTF
D: NA; V: TRBV9; size: NA; length: 15; J: TRBJ1-2; DNA: TGTGCCAGCAGCTCTCAGGTGGACAGTAACTATGGCTACACCTTC; CDR3: CASSSQVDSNYGYTF
D: TRBD1; V: TRBV7-9; size: NA; length: 17; J: TRBJ1-3; DNA: TGTTCCAGCAGCTTAGGGGGCAGTAGTATCTCTGGAAACACCATATATTTT; CDR3: CSSSLGGSSISGNTIYF
D: TRBD1; V: TRBV7-2; size: NA; length: 14; J: TRBJ2-7; DNA: TGTGCCAGCAGCCAGGGGACAGGGTTTTGCGAGCAGTACTTC; CDR3: CASSQGTGFCEQYF
D: TRBD2; V: TRBV7-9; size: NA; length: 16; J: TRBJ2-2; DNA: TGTGCCAGCAGCTCGCGGGGGGAGTGGGACACCGGGGAGCTGTTTTTT; CDR3: CASSSRGEWDTGELFF
D: NA; V: TRBV27; size: NA; length: 16; J: TRBJ1-2; DNA: TGTGCCAGCAGTTCGCTTGACAGATATACCAACTATGGCTACACCTTC; CDR3: CASSSLDRYTNYGYTF
D: NA; V: TRBV7-2; size: NA; length: 14; J: TRBJ2-7; DNA: TGTGCCAGCAGCCAAAGCCTAAGCTCCTACGAGCAGTACTTC; CDR3: CASSQSLSSYEQYF
D: TRBD2; V: TRBV20-1; size: NA; length: 11; J: TRBJ2-1; DNA: TGCAGTGCTAGGCGCGGGAGGGCGCAGTTCTTC; CDR3: CSARRGRAQFF
D: NA; V: TRBV11-3; size: NA; length: 13; J: TRBJ1-5; DNA: TGTGCCAGCAGCTTAGTACGGGGAAAGCCCCAGCATTTT; CDR3: CASSLVRGKPQHF
D: TRBD1; V: TRBV19; size: NA; length: 15; J: TRBJ2-5; DNA: TGTGCCAGTAGTCCGAGGGGACAGTACCAAGAGACCCAGTACTTC; CDR3: CASSPRGQYQETQYF
D: NA; V: TRBV6-6; size: NA; length: 16; J: TRBJ1-6; DNA: TGTGCCAGCAGCCAAGGGGCGAGCTCCTATAATTCACCCCTCCACTTT; CDR3: CASSQGASSYNSPLHF
D: NA; V: TRBV5-1; size: NA; length: 13; J: TRBJ2-5; DNA: TGCGCCAGCAGCTATGAAGCTCAAGAGACCCAGTACTTC; CDR3: CASSYEAQETQYF
D: NA; V: TRBV5-6; size: NA; length: 15; J: TRBJ1-4; DNA: TGTGCCAGCAGCTCTTTCGGGATTCCCGAAGAAAAACTGTTTTTT; CDR3: CASSSFGIPEEKLFF
D: NA; V: TRBV9; size: many; length: 14; J: TRBJ1-5; DNA: TGTGCCAGCAGCCCCGACAGGAGCAATCAGCCCCAGCATTTT; CDR3: CASSPDRSNQPQHF
D: NA; V: TRBV19; size: NA; length: 14; J: TRBJ1-6; DNA: TGTGCCAGTAGTTTCGGCTCCTATAATTCACCCCTCCACTTT; CDR3: CASSFGSYNSPLHF
D: NA; V: TRBV19; size: NA; length: 13; J: TRBJ1-1; DNA: TGTGCCAGTAGTATGCGATTGAACACTGAAGCTTTCTTT; CDR3: CASSMRLNTEAFF
D: TRBD2; V: TRBV27; size: NA; length: 11; J: TRBJ2-3; DNA: TGTGCCAGCAGTTCGCTAGCGGGGCAGTATTTT; CDR3: CASSSLAGQYF
D: TRBD2; V: TRBV7-3; size: NA; length: 16; J: TRBJ2-3; DNA: TGTGCCAGCAGCTCGCCGGGACTAGAAGGGACAGATACGCAGTATTTT; CDR3: CASSSPGLEGTDTQYF
D: NA; V: TRBV27; size: NA; length: 11; J: TRBJ1-1; DNA: TGTGCCAGCAAGACTGGCGCTGAAGCTTTCTTT; CDR3: CASKTGAEAFF
D: TRBD2; V: TRBV6-5; size: NA; length: 15; J: TRBJ2-7; DNA: TGTGCCAGCAGTTACTGGGAGGGAACGACCTACGAGCAGTACTTC; CDR3: CASSYWEGTTYEQYF
D: NA; V: TRBV5-4; size: NA; length: 16; J: TRBJ1-6; DNA: TGTGCCAGCAGCAACCAAGGTGGTAGGGGGGGCTCACCCCTCCACTTT; CDR3: CASSNQGGRGGSPLHF
D: NA; V: TRBV7-6; size: NA; length: 13; J: TRBJ1-2; DNA: TGTGCCAGCAGCTTAGGAGTTAACTATGGCTACACCTTC; CDR3: CASSLGVNYGYTF